The 23 T cell receptor beta chains presented below share a single source sample, sequenced in a study of shared clonotypes between healthy human individuals. The protocol was immunoSEQ multiplex PCR, while the TCRdb copy is restricted to in-frame clones and leaves out a portion. The data show some 1.5 million clones, roughly 97% seen once. The specimen sequenced was naive CD4+ T cells sorted from blood. Subset here: CD45RA+ positively selected. Receptors originate from a man in his thirties or forties in good health.

The J gene is TRBJ2-1, the V gene TRBV7-2; possible D gene TRBD1, 6 bases. The germline V gene has CDR1 SGHTA and CDR2 FQGNSA. Trimming left V 7 bases short and J 6 bases short, with 16 bases between. This CDR3 region has 14 residues. In DNA form, the CDR3 reads TGTGCCAGCACAAGACCAGGGGTCCGCAATGAGCAGTTCTTC. Translating gives CASTRPGVRNEQFF.

This chain uses TRBV5-6 with TRBJ1-5, with D unresolved. Germline V gene data show CDR1 as SGHDT and CDR2 as YYEEEE. There are 13 residues in the CDR3. V was pared by 4 bases and J by 3 bases, with 8 bases between. CDR3 protein: CASSKDANQPQHF. In DNA, the CDR3 is TGTGCCAGCAGCAAGGACGCCAATCAGCCCCAGCATTTT.

The rearrangement uses TRBV18 and TRBJ2-1; no reliable D call. Between the trimmed V and J ends, which lost 2 bases and 6 bases, there was a span of 17 bases. The CDR3 has 16 residues. The germline V gene has CDR1 KGHSH and CDR2 LQKENI. CDR3 residues: CASSPVLGSKANEQFF. The CDR3, as DNA: TGTGCCAGCTCACCAGTTCTTGGGTCTAAGGCCAATGAGCAGTTCTTC.

The V gene is TRBV2, the J gene TRBJ2-5; 13 bases line up with TRBD2. The junction had 1 base not matched to a gene; V was cut back by 5 bases and J by 4 bases. Germline V gene lookup returns CDR1 SNHLY and CDR2 FYNNEI. The CDR3 is made up of 14 amino acids. This CDR3 reads CASSRLAGGETQYF. DNA for the CDR3: TGTGCCAGCAGTAGACTAGCGGGAGGAGAGACCCAGTACTTC.

The rearrangement joins TRBV7-9 to TRBJ1-1, with D unresolved. V was trimmed by 3 bases and J by 2 bases, leaving 7 bases between them. The CDR3 consists of 13 residues. CDR1 and CDR2 from the germline V gene are SEHNR and FQNEAQ (reference sequence). The CDR3 bases are TGTGCCAGCAGCTTGAGAGCCAACACTGAAGCTTTCTTT. Protein sequence: CASSLRANTEAFF. The whole variable domain, remainder taken from reference TRBV7-9 and TRBJ1-1, is DTGVSQNPRHKITKRGQNVTFRCDPISEHNRLYWYRQTLGQGPEFLTYFQNEAQLEKSRLLSDRFSAERPKGSFSTLEIQRTEQGDSAMYLCASSLRANTEAFFGQGTRLTVV.

The genes are TRBV5-1 and TRBJ1-2; no firm D call. The CDR3 covers 14 residues. CDR1 is SGHRS and CDR2 is YFSETQ in the germline V gene. The V end was cut by 2 bases, the J end by 2 bases, with 10 bases between. The DNA for the CDR3 is TGCGCCAGCAGCTTAAACGACGGAAACTATGGCTACACCTTC. Translation: CASSLNDGNYGYTF. Together with reference TRBV5-1 and TRBJ1-2, the CDR3 gives the full variable domain: KAGVTQTPRYLIKTRGQQVTLSCSPISGHRSVSWYQQTPGQGLQFLFEYFSETQRNKGNFPGRFSGRQFSNSRSEMNVSTLELGDSALYLCASSLNDGNYGYTFGSGTRLTVV.

The chain carries TRBV6-4 and TRBJ2-3, with D uncertain. The CDR3 is 14 amino acids. Germline V CDR1 and CDR2: MRHNA, SNTAGT. V lost 0 bases and J 1 base, leaving 5 bases between the germline ends. CDR3 loop: CASSDSARTDTQYF. CDR3 sequence (DNA): TGTGCCAGCAGTGACTCAGCCCGCACAGATACGCAGTATTTT.

V is TRBV27 and J is TRBJ2-1; 9 positions match TRBD2. Germline V lookup: CDR1 MNHEY, CDR2 SMNVEV (reference sequence). V lost 5 bases, J lost 6 bases, and 17 bases stayed unmatched. The CDR3 has 18 amino acids. The CDR3 DNA reads as TGTGCCAGCAGTCCCCCCCGGCTAGCGGGGATCCTCATCAATGAGCAGTTCTTC. Translated: CASSPPRLAGILINEQFF.

The genes are TRBV27 and TRBJ1-2; 9 bases agree with TRBD1. Losses at the gene ends were 3 bases for V and 7 bases for J; bases not matched to a gene: 9. CDR1 and CDR2 from the germline V gene are MNHEY and SMNVEV (reference sequence). The CDR3 runs to 15 residues. The CDR3 region has the DNA TGTGCCAGCAGTTTGTCCGGACAGGGGATAAGTGGCTACACCTTC. Encoded protein: CASSLSGQGISGYTF.

Only one count was recorded for this clone. The chain is built from TRBV29-1 and TRBJ2-5, with D possibly called TRBD1 or TRBD2 (5 bases each). This CDR3 has 14 amino acids. Germline V gene lookup returns CDR1 SQVTM and CDR2 ANQGSEA. The CDR3 sequence is CRITLGFWGETQYF. As DNA, the CDR3 is TGCAGAATAACTTTGGGGTTTTGGGGGGAGACCCAGTACTTC.

CDR3 in amino acids: CASIRGTREETQYF. The CDR3 DNA reads as TGTGCCAGTATCCGAGGGACTCGGGAGGAGACCCAGTACTTC. The chain has TRBV6-1 and TRBJ2-5; D is perhaps TRBD2 (6 bases). CDR3 size: 14 residues. Germline CDR1 is MNHNS and CDR2 is SASEGT. Trimming stripped 9 bases from V and 5 bases from J, with 19 bases between.

This sequence joins TRBV19 and TRBJ2-7; either TRBD1 or TRBD2 may fit D (7 bases each). This CDR3 comprises 14 residues. Per the germline V gene, CDR1 is LNHDA and CDR2 is SQIVND (reference sequence). The DNA for the CDR3 is TGTGCATCCGCTGGGGGGGGGACAGCCTACGAGCAGTACTTC. Residues: CASAGGGTAYEQYF.

In the case of this clone: The same CDR3 is also encoded by other DNA sequences in this sample. The chain links TRBV10-3 to TRBJ2-3, with 10 bases fitting TRBD2. V gave up 2 bases and J gave up 1 base; unmatched junction bases: 3. Germline V gene lookup returns CDR1 ENHRY and CDR2 SYGVKD. This CDR3 spans 16 amino acids. The DNA for the CDR3 is TGTGCCATCAGTGAGCCTAGCGGGAGAGGCACAGATACGCAGTATTTT. The encoded protein is CAISEPSGRGTDTQYF.

About this clone: The identical CDR3 is also encoded by other nucleotide sequences in the sample. The chain combines TRBV4-1 with TRBJ2-3; 8 bases line up with TRBD2. Per the germline V gene, CDR1 is MGHRA and CDR2 is YSYEKL. This CDR3 spans 15 amino acids. V trimming: 1 base; J trimming: 3 bases; junction bases outside the gene matches: 3. The CDR3 region is CASSQGSGRTDTQYF. The CDR3 region has the DNA TGCGCCAGCAGCCAAGGGAGCGGGAGAACAGATACGCAGTATTTT.

The chain recombines TRBV29-1 with TRBJ2-7; 8 bases agree with TRBD1. The trim removed 4 bases at V and 4 bases at J, leaving 6 bases unmatched. Germline V CDR1 and CDR2: SQVTM, ANQGSEA. This CDR3 spans 13 amino acids. CDR3 bases: TGCAGCGTTGGGGGGACAGGACATTACGAGCAGTACTTC. It codes for CSVGGTGHYEQYF.

J is TRBJ1-2 and V is TRBV4-3; D is ambiguous. The length of the CDR3 is 15 residues. V lost 0 bases and J lost 8, with 16 bases in between. Germline lookup yields CDR1 LGHNA and CDR2 YSLEER. The CDR3 bases are TGCGCCAGCAGCCAAGATTTCCCAGAAGCCTTCGGCTACACCTTC. Translating it yields CASSQDFPEAFGYTF.

The chain uses TRBV6-6 and TRBJ1-1; D is undetermined. The CDR3 runs 15 residues. Looked up from germline, CDR1 is MNHNY and CDR2 is SVGAGI (reference sequence). Between the trimmed V and J ends, which lost 5 bases and 1 base, there was a span of 14 bases. CDR3 sequence: CASSPTSYQNTEAFF. The CDR3 DNA is TGTGCCAGCAGTCCTACCAGTTACCAGAACACTGAAGCTTTCTTT.

This rearrangement joins TRBV29-1 to TRBJ2-7; a possible D gene is TRBD1 (5 bases). Trimming took 6 bases from V and 7 from J, leaving 25 bases between them. The CDR3 runs 15 residues. CDR1 and CDR2 from the germline V gene are SQVTM and ANQGSEA. Here the CDR3 DNA reads TGCAGCGTGGGCCAGGGAAGGGGCCTCCTGGGGGAGCAGTACTTC. It specifies CSVGQGRGLLGEQYF.

In its sample, this clone was seen once. The gene calls are TRBV28 and TRBJ1-1; TRBD1 is a possible D gene (6 bases). Trimming cost V 6 bases and J 4 bases, with 12 bases left between them. There are 13 residues in the CDR3. Germline CDR1 and CDR2: MDHEN and SYDVKM. The CDR3 DNA is TGTGCCAGCAGCACGGGACAATTCACTGAAGCTTTCTTT. Its translation: CASSTGQFTEAFF.

The genes are TRBV28 and TRBJ2-3; the D gene is possibly TRBD1 (6 bases). The CDR3 has 16 residues. The germline V gene has CDR1 MDHEN and CDR2 SYDVKM. V dropped 5 bases and J dropped 2 bases, with 17 bases sitting between them. The CDR3 spells CASSPMVRQATDTQYF. The DNA for the CDR3 is TGTGCCAGCAGTCCCATGGTACGACAGGCCACAGATACGCAGTATTTT. The entire variable domain, with the rest obtained from reference TRBV28 and TRBJ2-3, is as follows: DVKVTQSSRYLVKRTGEKVFLECVQDMDHENMFWYRQDPGLGLRLIYFSYDVKMKEKGDIPEGYSVSREKKERFSLILESASTNQTSMYLCASSPMVRQATDTQYFGPGTRLTVL.

This CDR3 is CASRYTGLAEFHQETQYF. The CDR3, as DNA: TGCGCCAGCAGATATACGGGACTAGCAGAATTTCACCAAGAGACCCAGTACTTC. V and J are TRBV5-1 and TRBJ2-5; 9 bases are shared with TRBD2. The CDR3 contains 18 residues. Unmatched junction bases numbered 14, after V lost 5 bases and J lost 0 bases. Germline V gives CDR1 SGHRS, CDR2 YFSETQ.

This clone was seen only once. The CDR3 region is CASSFLVEQFF. CDR3 coding DNA: TGTGCCAGCAGCTTTTTAGTTGAGCAGTTCTTC. This chain connects TRBV7-2 to TRBJ2-1; D gene ambiguous. The CDR3 has 11 residues. V was trimmed by 3 bases and J by 9 bases, leaving 6 bases between them. CDR1 and CDR2 (germline): SGHTA, FQGNSA. Looking up the rest from reference TRBV7-2 and TRBJ2-1 gives the full variable domain: GAGVSQSPSNKVTEKGKDVELRCDPISGHTALYWYRQSLGQGLEFLIYFQGNSAPDKSGLPSDRFSAERTGGSVSTLTIQRTQQEDSAVYLCASSFLVEQFFGPGTRLTVL.

The chain is built from TRBV11-2 and TRBJ2-1; maybe TRBD2 (6 bases). Germline V gene data show CDR1 as SGHAT and CDR2 as FQNNGV. CDR3 length: 13 amino acids. V shed 4 bases and J shed 4 bases, with 8 bases lying between them. The CDR3 region has the DNA TGTGCCAGCAGCTGGGACTTATACAATGAGCAGTTCTTC. It encodes CASSWDLYNEQFF.